A selection of T cell receptor beta chains follows, all from one sample in a study of glioma-infiltrating T cells after dendritic cell vaccination. TCRdb keeps only in-frame clones here, not all; method: immunoSEQ multiplex PCR. The top ten hold around 5.4% of the sample, which has just under 100,000 clones, roughly 80% seen once. Sequenced here: blood, sampled after dendritic cell vaccination. These receptors came from a human donor with glioblastoma. Each CDR3 is given with its conserved first and last residue. The D gene is left open where the match is weak. Some rows have no size entry. The others give once, few or many, or a class for an expanded clone.

TRBJ2-1	.	TRBD1	TRBV7-6	CASRPRDRGFSNEQFF	TGTGCCAGCAGACCCCGGGACAGGGGTTTTAGCAATGAGCAGTTCTTC
TRBJ2-7	.	.	TRBV19	CASSRAEQGSYEQYF	TGTGCCAGTAGTAGGGCGGAACAGGGCTCCTACGAGCAGTACTTC
TRBJ1-1	.	.	TRBV28	CASSRGSTRAFF	TGTGCCAGCAGTCGCGGTTCAACGAGGGCTTTCTTT
TRBJ1-1	.	.	TRBV6-5	CASSYWQDTEAFF	TGTGCCAGCAGTTACTGGCAGGACACTGAAGCTTTCTTT
TRBJ2-1	.	.	TRBV30	CAFFPFARDEQFF	TGTGCCTTTTTTCCCTTTGCCCGAGATGAGCAGTTCTTC
TRBJ2-7	.	.	TRBV28	CASSLEGGRYEQYF	TGTGCCAGCAGTTTAGAAGGGGGTAGGTACGAGCAGTACTTC
TRBJ2-1	.	TRBD2	TRBV5-4	CASSLPGRAQQRVNEQFF	TGTGCCAGCAGCTTGCCCGGGAGGGCCCAACAGAGAGTTAATGAGCAGTTCTTC
TRBJ2-7	.	.	TRBV6-1	CASSLHLYEQYF	TGTGCCAGCAGTTTACACCTCTACGAGCAGTACTTC
TRBJ2-5	.	.	TRBV27	CASSLSGGTLGNQYF	TGTGCCAGCAGTTTATCTGGCGGGACCCTCGGCAACCAGTACTTC
TRBJ2-2	.	.	TRBV9	CASSDRRHTGELFF	TGTGCCAGCAGTGACAGAAGGCACACCGGGGAGCTGTTTTTT
TRBJ1-1	.	TRBD1	TRBV19	CASSQQGQGFTEAFF	TGTGCCAGTAGCCAACAGGGACAGGGTTTCACTGAAGCTTTCTTT
TRBJ2-1	.	TRBD2	TRBV2	CASSGGLAGGFNEQFF	TGTGCCAGCAGCGGCGGACTAGCGGGAGGATTCAATGAGCAGTTCTTC
TRBJ1-4	few	.	TRBV27	CASRRRTNEKLFF	TGTGCCAGCAGGAGGAGGACTAATGAAAAACTGTTTTTT
TRBJ2-2	.	TRBD2	TRBV5-1	CASTYGGASGELFF	TGCGCCAGTACCTACGGGGGGGCCTCCGGGGAGCTGTTTTTT
TRBJ1-2	once	.	TRBV11-2	CASSLTANYGYTF	TGTGCCAGCAGCTTAACAGCTAACTATGGCTACACCTTC
TRBJ2-7	.	.	TRBV7-6	CASSLEARSRLTLTYEQYF	TGTGCCAGCAGCTTAGAGGCCCGGAGTAGATTAACCCTTACCTACGAGCAGTACTTC
TRBJ2-7	.	.	TRBV6-1	CASRRSSYEQYF	TGTGCCAGCAGGAGAAGCTCCTACGAGCAGTACTTC
TRBJ2-1	.	TRBD2	TRBV28	CASSTQAGGTYNEQFF	TGTGCCAGCAGCACCCAAGCGGGAGGGACTTACAATGAGCAGTTCTTC
TRBJ1-3	.	TRBD1	TRBV7-8	CASSLTGERTIYF	TGTGCCAGCAGCTTAACAGGGGAAAGGACCATATATTTT
TRBJ1-2	.	.	TRBV6-5	CASSYSGGTLGGGYTF	TGTGCCAGCAGTTACTCGGGGGGGACCCTAGGTGGAGGCTACACCTTC
TRBJ2-1	.	TRBD1	TRBV11-2	CASRTGTGGRYNEQFF	TGTGCCAGCAGAACAGGGACAGGGGGGCGGTACAATGAGCAGTTCTTC
TRBJ2-7	.	.	TRBV29-1	CSVVAGTPYEQYF	TGCAGCGTTGTGGCGGGTACCCCCTACGAGCAGTACTTC
TRBJ2-7	.	.	TRBV27	CASSYIGETKYF	TGTGCCAGCAGTTATATTGGGGAGACGAAGTACTTC
TRBJ2-2	.	.	TRBV30	CAWSVMSPPNTGELFF	TGTGCCTGGAGTGTTATGTCCCCCCCGAACACCGGGGAGCTGTTTTTT
TRBJ2-5	.	.	TRBV7-9	CASSLAGAETQYF	TGTGCCAGCAGCTTAGCCGGAGCAGAGACCCAGTACTTC
TRBJ1-5	.	.	TRBV28	CASSSETDNQPQHF	TGTGCCAGCAGTTCGGAAACAGACAATCAGCCCCAGCATTTT
TRBJ1-2	once	TRBD1	TRBV27	CASSPGWDRPTYTF	TGTGCCAGCAGCCCGGGGTGGGACAGACCGACTTACACCTTC
TRBJ1-2	.	.	TRBV7-9	CASSLGGLYGYTF	TGTGCCAGCAGCTTAGGGGGACTCTATGGCTACACCTTC
TRBJ1-2	once	.	TRBV30	CACTSRGDYGYTF	TGTGCCTGCACCTCCAGGGGCGACTATGGCTACACCTTC
TRBJ1-1	.	.	TRBV14	CASSLTGAGTEAFF	TGTGCCAGCAGCCTAACAGGCGCAGGGACTGAAGCTTTCTTT
TRBJ2-1	.	TRBD2	TRBV7-8	CASSLVLAERGEQFF	TGTGCCAGCAGCTTAGTACTAGCGGAGAGGGGTGAGCAGTTCTTC
TRBJ2-3	.	TRBD2	TRBV18	CASSSLAGITDTQYF	TGTGCCAGCTCATCACTAGCGGGGATCACAGATACGCAGTATTTT
TRBJ1-2	.	.	TRBV6-5	CASSELRGVSYTF	TGTGCCAGCAGTGAATTACGGGGGGTTAGCTACACCTTC
TRBJ2-7	.	.	TRBV29-1	CSVDGPGPPYEQYF	TGCAGCGTTGACGGGCCAGGGCCTCCCTACGAGCAGTACTTC
TRBJ2-5	.	TRBD1	TRBV6-1	CANSWTGNVETQYF	TGTGCCAACAGTTGGACAGGGAATGTGGAGACCCAGTACTTC
TRBJ2-2	.	TRBD1	TRBV7-9	CASSSEGQGSTGELFF	TGTGCCAGCAGCTCCGAGGGACAGGGATCCACCGGGGAGCTGTTTTTT
TRBJ2-5	.	.	TRBV2	CASSVMAETQYF	TGTGCCAGCAGTGTAATGGCCGAGACCCAGTACTTC
TRBJ1-5	.	.	TRBV2	CASSFDRNSNQPQHF	TGTGCCAGCAGCTTCGACAGGAATAGCAATCAGCCCCAGCATTTT
TRBJ2-5	.	.	TRBV5-1	CASSLGGAETQYF	TGCGCCAGCAGCTTAGGGGGTGCGGAGACCCAGTACTTC
TRBJ2-5	.	.	TRBV28	CASSRRLDSIQETQYF	TGTGCCAGCAGCCGCCGCTTGGACAGCATCCAAGAGACCCAGTACTTC
TRBJ2-7	.	.	TRBV29-1	CSARNSYEQYF	TGCAGCGCCCGTAACTCCTACGAGCAGTACTTC
TRBJ2-3	.	.	TRBV6-1	CASKDGAGDTDTQYF	TGTGCCAGCAAAGACGGTGCGGGCGACACAGATACGCAGTATTTT
TRBJ2-1	few	.	TRBV6-6	CASSNLDSYNEQFF	TGTGCCAGCAGTAACCTGGACAGCTACAATGAGCAGTTCTTC
TRBJ2-7	.	TRBD2	TRBV19	CASSEGSGSIKDEQYF	TGTGCCAGTAGTGAGGGGAGCGGGAGTATAAAGGACGAGCAGTACTTC
TRBJ2-7	.	TRBD1	TRBV9	CASSARSGTAIGEQYF	TGTGCCAGCAGCGCGAGATCCGGGACAGCCATTGGGGAGCAGTACTTC
TRBJ2-3	few	.	TRBV6-1	CASRQGWGTDTQYF	TGTGCCAGCAGGCAGGGGTGGGGCACAGATACGCAGTATTTT
TRBJ2-7	once	TRBD1	TRBV7-9	CASSPRTGASYEQYF	TGTGCCAGCAGCCCCCGGACAGGAGCCTCCTACGAGCAGTACTTC
TRBJ1-5	once	TRBD1	TRBV19	CASSMTGGWSNQPQHF	TGTGCCAGTAGTATGACAGGGGGATGGAGCAATCAGCCCCAGCATTTT
TRBJ1-1	once	TRBD1	TRBV5-8	CASSLTGTGDTEAFF	TGTGCCAGCAGCTTAACCGGGACAGGGGACACTGAAGCTTTCTTT